The next 25 T cell receptor beta chains were all read from a single sample in a study of human T cells and chemical hapten exposure. Time point meaning: pre-sensitization, week 0. Treatment: therapeutic diphenylcyclopropenone sensitization with weekly scalp DPC. MiXCR was run by TCRdb on the RACE reads, yielding one entry per CDR3 protein. The table lists approximately 320,000 distinct CDR3 sequences, approximately 5.8% of them singletons. The source was whole blood, collected in connection with sensitization to the hapten diphenylcyclopropenone (DPC). These TCRs come from a woman aged 18-35 years with alopecia areata. Some clones in this sample may be carry-over from other donors' samples.

This clonotype was counted many times. The rearrangement joins TRBV27 to TRBJ1-2; D perhaps matches TRBD1 (5 bases). This CDR3 has 15 residues. Germline assignment: CDR1 MNHEY and CDR2 SMNVEV (reference sequence). V was cut by 2 bases and J by 4 bases, with 14 bases left in between. CDR3 DNA: TGTGCCAGCAGTTTAGGAGCAGGGATTTCCTATGGCTACACCTTC. It specifies CASSLGAGISYGYTF.

This clonotype was seen repeatedly, ten times or more. V gene TRBV6-1 combines with J gene TRBJ2-7, with 10 positions matching TRBD1. The ends lost 2 bases at V and 7 bases at J; junction bases unmatched: 8. This CDR3 region has 15 residues. CDR1 is MNHNS, CDR2 SASEGT, per germline. Here the CDR3 reads CASSELTTGGTEQYF. DNA for the CDR3: TGTGCCAGCAGTGAACTTACGACAGGGGGCACGGAGCAGTACTTC.

The chain carries TRBV5-4 and TRBJ1-2; the D is unclear. V gave up 0 bases and J gave up 3 bases, with 15 bases separating them. Per germline, CDR1 SGHNT and CDR2 YYREEE (reference sequence). The CDR3 consists of 16 residues. The CDR3 loop reads CASSLAAAEHYYGYTF. DNA of the CDR3: TGTGCCAGCAGCTTGGCCGCGGCGGAACACTACTATGGCTACACCTTC.

This clonotype was detected only a few times. The chain carries TRBV18 and TRBJ1-2; D unresolved. The germline CDR1 and CDR2 sequences are KGHSH and LQKENI. The V and J ends lost 2 bases and 3 bases respectively, with 13 bases between them. This CDR3 is 15 amino acids long. As DNA, the CDR3 is TGTGCCAGCTCACCAGGGTCGTCCGGGGACTATGGCTACACCTTC. Translation gives CASSPGSSGDYGYTF.

In its sample, this clonotype was seen a few times. V gene TRBV20-1 combines with J gene TRBJ2-1; TRBD1 agrees at 10 bases. Germline V gene sequence: CDR1 DFQATT, CDR2 SNEGSKA (reference sequence). The CDR3 runs to 16 residues. Trimming at V came to 0 bases and at J to 3 bases, leaving 5 bases not matched to a gene. Here the CDR3 DNA reads TGCAGTGCTAGAGATCGGAGGACAGGGGGCTACAATGAGCAGTTCTTC. Amino acid sequence: CSARDRRTGGYNEQFF.

The rearrangement links TRBV18 to TRBJ1-2; the match to TRBD1 covers 10 bases. Germline V gene lookup returns CDR1 KGHSH and CDR2 LQKENI. This CDR3 is 16 amino acids long. The J segment lost 4 bases and the V segment lost 4 bases, leaving 9 bases of the junction unmatched. CDR3 sequence (DNA): TGTGCCAGCTCACGTACCGACAGGGGGCGCACCTATGGCTACACCTTC. It specifies CASSRTDRGRTYGYTF.

V usage is TRBV5-1 and J usage is TRBJ2-5, with D perhaps being TRBD1 or TRBD2 (5 bases each). V gave up 4 bases and J gave up 1 base, with 11 bases separating them. The CDR3 has 14 amino acids. From germline, CDR1 is SGHRS and CDR2 YFSETQ. The CDR3 loop reads CASSPGPSQETQYF. The CDR3 DNA reads TGCGCCAGCAGCCCGGGACCCTCCCAAGAGACCCAGTACTTC.

This clonotype has only a few counts. The genes are TRBV28 and TRBJ1-6, with D tentatively TRBD1 (5 bases). Per germline, CDR1 MDHEN and CDR2 SYDVKM. Deletions cut 3 bases from V and 7 bases from J, with 16 bases between. The CDR3 length is 16 residues. The CDR3 DNA reads TGTGCCAGCAGTTTGGGACCGACAAGAATCAATTCACCCCTCCACTTT. It is translated as CASSLGPTRINSPLHF.

J is TRBJ2-5 and V is TRBV7-8; 16 positions match TRBD2. J was trimmed by 1 base and V by 4 bases; bases with no gene match: 12. Germline assignment: CDR1 SGHVS and CDR2 FQNEAQ. The CDR3 consists of 20 residues. The CDR3 region has the DNA TGTGCCAGCAGCTCCCGGACCGGGACTAGCGGGGGGGCCCTCCAAGAGACCCAGTACTTC. Protein product: CASSSRTGTSGGALQETQYF.

This clonotype was seen at least ten times. CDR3 DNA sequence: TGTGCCAGCAGTTGGCCGGGGGTGGAGCAGTACTTC. Its protein product is CASSWPGVEQYF. The J gene is TRBJ2-7, the V gene TRBV12-3 or TRBV12-4; maybe TRBD2 (6 bases). Trimming pared 4 bases from V and 7 bases from J, leaving 11 bases between. The CDR3 spans 12 residues.

This clonotype was recorded at least ten times. The genes are TRBV29-1 and TRBJ1-2, with 7 bases identical to TRBD1. The CDR3 length is 17 residues. J gave up 3 bases and V 0 bases, and 13 bases lay outside the gene matches. The germline CDR1 and CDR2 sequences are SQVTM and ANQGSEA. CDR3 in amino acids: CSVEDPSDRAADYGYTF. In DNA, the CDR3 is TGCAGCGTTGAAGACCCTTCAGACAGGGCAGCGGACTATGGCTACACCTTC.

In this sample, this clonotype turned up many times. The rearrangement joins TRBV7-9 to TRBJ2-2, with unresolved D. V lost 5 bases and J 2 bases, leaving 15 bases between the germline ends. Germline CDR1 is SEHNR and CDR2 is FQNEAQ (reference sequence). The CDR3 contains 16 residues. CDR3 protein: CASSITALRNTGELFF. The CDR3 coding sequence is TGTGCCAGCAGCATTACAGCGTTGCGAAACACCGGGGAGCTGTTTTTT.

This clonotype was seen repeatedly, ten times or more. The genes are TRBV9 and TRBJ2-3; 10 bases are a match to TRBD2. CDR1 SGDLS and CDR2 YYNGEE come from the germline V gene. The CDR3 has 16 amino acids. V lost 4 bases and J lost 0; bases outside the gene matches: 5. CDR3 sequence reads: CASSPGLAVSTDTQYF. The DNA for the CDR3 is TGTGCCAGCAGCCCTGGACTAGCGGTGAGCACAGATACGCAGTATTTT.

Ten or more counts support this clonotype. The CDR3, as DNA: TGCAGTGCTAGTACTAGCGGGGGGACCTACAATGAGCAGTTCTTC. Translation gives CSASTSGGTYNEQFF. The chain employs TRBV20-1 and TRBJ2-1; 12 nucleotides match TRBD2. The CDR3 is made up of 15 amino acids. Germline CDR1 and CDR2: DFQATT and SNEGSKA (reference sequence). V trimming: 3 bases; J trimming: 2 bases; junction bases outside the gene matches: 2.

This chain joins TRBV20-1 and TRBJ2-1; 7 bases agree with TRBD1. Germline V gene data show CDR1 as DFQATT and CDR2 as SNEGSKA (reference sequence). The CDR3 is 12 residues long. Losses at the gene ends were 6 bases for V and 3 bases for J; bases not matched to a gene: 2. The CDR3 loop is CSAGGYYNEQFF. The CDR3 bases are TGCAGTGCAGGGGGCTACTACAATGAGCAGTTCTTC.

J is TRBJ1-3 and V is TRBV28; D gene unclear. With 0 bases removed from V and 0 bases from J, the gap between germline ends came to 6 bases. This CDR3 has 15 residues. The V gene's germline CDR1 is MDHEN and CDR2 SYDVKM. CDR3 DNA: TGTGCCAGCAGTTTATGGGCAAGCTCTGGAAACACCATATATTTT. Protein product: CASSLWASSGNTIYF.

This chain uses TRBV23-1 with TRBJ2-5; D is undetermined. TRBV23-1 is an ORF for which the function is uncertain. V lost 2 bases and J 7 bases, leaving 20 bases between the germline ends. The CDR3 loop spans 16 amino acids. The CDR3 DNA reads as TGCGCCAGCAGTCAAAATAAGGACCGGGCCCCAGGGACCCAGTACTTC. As protein: CASSQNKDRAPGTQYF.

The chain combines TRBV20-1 with TRBJ1-5; 9 bases are a match to TRBD1. The CDR3 has 14 residues. V lost 6 bases and J lost 3; bases outside the gene matches: 6. CDR1 and CDR2 from the germline V gene are DFQATT and SNEGSKA (reference sequence). The CDR3 spells CSANGQGHNQPQHF. Written as DNA, the CDR3 is TGCAGTGCCAACGGACAGGGGCACAATCAGCCCCAGCATTTT.

In regard to this clonotype: This could be a read error, since a much larger clone is one nucleotide away. The rearrangement joins TRBV27 to TRBJ2-3; D is possibly TRBD1 (5 bases). Trimming stripped 7 bases from V and 2 bases from J, with 16 bases between. The CDR3 loop spans 15 amino acids. Germline V gene lookup returns CDR1 MNHEY and CDR2 SMNVEV (reference sequence). The CDR3 here is CASITRWGPTDTQYF. The CDR3 bases are TGTGCCAGCATCACGCGCTGGGGCCCCACAGATACGCAGTATTTT.

This clonotype was detected many times. CDR3 sequence: CSVEDRGTAYNEQFF. The CDR3 region has the DNA TGCAGCGTTGAAGATCGGGGGACAGCCTACAATGAGCAGTTCTTC. The genes are TRBV29-1 and TRBJ2-1; a possible D gene is TRBD1 (7 bases). This CDR3 region has 15 residues. V was pared by 0 bases and J by 2 bases, with 11 bases between. The germline V gene encodes CDR1 SQVTM and CDR2 ANQGSEA.

Note on this clonotype: It may be a read error: a sequence one base away is much more abundant. The chain uses TRBV5-8 and TRBJ1-5; no clear D. The CDR3 length is 12 residues. The germline V gene encodes CDR1 SGHTS and CDR2 YDEGEE. The ends were cut back, 4 bases at V and 5 bases at J, with 7 bases in the middle. The CDR3 spells CASSRTDQPQHF. The CDR3 DNA reads as TGTGCCAGCAGCAGGACGGATCAGCCCCAGCATTTT.

The chain is built from TRBV27 and TRBJ1-3; D is uncertain. This CDR3 spans 13 amino acids. The V gene's germline CDR1 is MNHEY and CDR2 SMNVEV (reference sequence). The V end lost 4 bases, the J end lost 7 bases, and 11 bases lay between the germline ends. CDR3 DNA sequence: TGTGCCAGCAGTTCTACCCGCGGGAACACCATATATTTT. Encoded protein: CASSSTRGNTIYF.

The rearrangement uses TRBV7-9 and TRBJ1-3, with TRBD1 as a possible D gene (6 bases). Germline assignment: CDR1 SEHNR and CDR2 FQNEAQ (reference sequence). The CDR3 has 16 amino acids. Trimming shortened V by 4 bases and J by 0 bases, and 13 bases separated the two germline ends. DNA of the CDR3: TGTGCCAGCAGCTCTCGAGGGGGGTCCTCTGGAAACACCATATATTTT. Protein sequence: CASSSRGGSSGNTIYF.

This sequence joins TRBV7-9 and TRBJ1-2; a weak D match, TRBD1 (6 bases). The germline V gene has CDR1 SEHNR and CDR2 FQNEAQ (reference sequence). This CDR3 has 15 amino acids. Trimming left V 5 bases short and J 2 bases short, with 15 bases between. In DNA form, the CDR3 reads TGTGCCAGCAGCCGGGCCGGGGGCCTGAACTATGGCTACACCTTC. Translating gives CASSRAGGLNYGYTF.

The V call is TRBV14, the J call TRBJ1-3; 8 nucleotides agree with TRBD1. Germline CDR1 SGHDN, CDR2 FVKESK. CDR3 length: 18 amino acids. V gave up 0 bases and J gave up 7 bases; unmatched junction bases: 14. The CDR3 DNA follows: TGTGCCAGCAGCCAAGATCCCCCGGACAGGGTGCTTGGGAACACCATATATTTT. The encoded protein is CASSQDPPDRVLGNTIYF.